This passage covers 15 T cell receptor beta chains from one sample sequenced in a study of T-cell reconstitution after alpha-beta-depleted transplantation in children. Unique molecular identifiers tagged the TCRbeta library. TCRdb re-called the PCR reads with MiXCR, one entry per CDR3 protein. The sample yields 400,000 to 550,000 distinct CDR3 sequences, more than 9% seen once. This specimen consisted of PBMCs, obtained before TCRalphabeta/CD19-depleted stem cell transplant. These receptor sequences come from a child younger than 10 with inherited bone marrow failure, due to receive a stem cell transplant.

Many counts were recorded for this clonotype. The chain couples TRBV28 to TRBJ2-7; D perhaps matches TRBD1 (6 bases). V lost 6 bases to trimming and J lost 3 bases, with 12 bases between them. Germline V gives CDR1 MDHEN, CDR2 SYDVKM. The CDR3 covers 13 residues. This CDR3 reads CASRPTGNYEQYF. CDR3 in DNA: TGTGCCAGCAGGCCGACAGGAAACTACGAGCAGTACTTC.

This clonotype was counted many times. This chain uses TRBV12-3 or TRBV12-4 with TRBJ1-6; D is undetermined. Trimming cost V 3 bases and J 7 bases, with 10 bases left between them. The CDR3 has 14 residues. CDR3 coding DNA: TGTGCCAGCAGTTTTCAAGGGAGGAATTCACCCCTCCACTTT. It specifies CASSFQGRNSPLHF.

This clonotype was seen repeatedly, ten times or more. The chain uses TRBV11-2 and TRBJ2-1, with 11 bases lining up with TRBD2. Trimming took 2 bases from V and 4 from J; bases not matched to a gene: 4. Germline values: CDR1 SGHAT, CDR2 FQNNGV. The CDR3 consists of 16 residues. The CDR3 region is CASSLLGLAVYNEQFF. CDR3 DNA sequence: TGTGCCAGCAGCTTACTGGGACTAGCGGTATACAATGAGCAGTTCTTC.

This clonotype appeared many times. The rearrangement joins TRBV28 to TRBJ1-5; 7 positions match TRBD1. The CDR3 has 15 residues. V gave up 0 bases and J gave up 3 bases; unmatched junction bases: 2. The germline CDR1 and CDR2 sequences are MDHEN and SYDVKM. The CDR3 nucleotides read TGTGCCAGCAGTTTATGGGGGACAGTCAATCAGCCCCAGCATTTT. It is translated as CASSLWGTVNQPQHF.

In its sample, this clonotype was seen many times. The V call is TRBV28, the J call TRBJ2-1; tentatively, D is TRBD1 or TRBD2 (5 bases each). This CDR3 contains 16 residues. Germline values: CDR1 MDHEN, CDR2 SYDVKM. Trimming cost V 6 bases and J 2 bases, with 17 bases left between them. The CDR3, as DNA: TGTGCCAGCAGGTACCGTCGGGACCTCGCCTACAATGAGCAGTTCTTC. Protein: CASRYRRDLAYNEQFF.

This clonotype has ten or more counts. This chain links TRBV27 with TRBJ1-2; D possibly corresponds to TRBD1 (6 bases). Germline CDR1 and CDR2: MNHEY and SMNVEV (reference sequence). This CDR3 comprises 14 residues. Trimming removed 1 base at V and 2 bases at J, with 8 bases between. The CDR3 here is CASSLYQGNYGYTF. The DNA for the CDR3 is TGTGCCAGCAGTTTATATCAGGGGAACTATGGCTACACCTTC.

The genes are TRBV28 and TRBJ2-3, with 11 nucleotides matching TRBD1. Germline loops: CDR1 MDHEN, CDR2 SYDVKM. CDR3 length equals 16 residues. Losses at the gene ends were 6 bases for V and 3 bases for J; bases not matched to a gene: 8. CDR3 bases: TGTGCCAGCAGAACCATCGGGACAGGGGGAACAGATACGCAGTATTTT. It yields the protein CASRTIGTGGTDTQYF.

This clonotype was seen at least ten times. The chain carries TRBV2 and TRBJ1-1; D not resolved. V lost 5 bases and J 0 bases, leaving 16 bases between the germline ends. This CDR3 comprises 16 residues. CDR1 is SNHLY, CDR2 FYNNEI, per germline. CDR3 DNA: TGTGCCAGCAGTAAGGACCCGGGGTTTTTGAACACTGAAGCTTTCTTT. Protein: CASSKDPGFLNTEAFF. Complete variable domain (other parts from reference TRBV2 and TRBJ1-1): EPEVTQTPSHQVTQMGQEVILRCVPISNHLYFYWYRQILGQKVEFLVSFYNNEISEKSEIFDDQFSVERPDGSNFTLKIRSTKLEDSAMYFCASSKDPGFLNTEAFFGQGTRLTVV.

The chain couples TRBV6-5 to TRBJ1-2; D is undetermined. Trimming took off 0 bases at V and 2 bases at J, with 10 bases between the two ends. The V gene's germline CDR1 is MNHEY and CDR2 SVGAGI. This CDR3 region has 15 residues. The CDR3: CASSYSGYLNYGYTF. The CDR3 DNA reads as TGTGCCAGCAGTTACTCGGGGTACCTGAACTATGGCTACACCTTC.

This clonotype was observed at least ten times. The chain couples TRBV27 to TRBJ2-6; D remains unclear. V lost 6 bases and J 0 bases, leaving 3 bases between the germline ends. Germline CDR1 reads MNHEY; CDR2 reads SMNVEV (reference sequence). The CDR3 has 13 residues. Here the CDR3 DNA reads TGTGCCAGCAGGGTCTCTGGGGCCAACGTCCTGACTTTC. It translates to CASRVSGANVLTF.

This clonotype came up many times. This sequence joins TRBV6-1 and TRBJ2-7; no definite D call. Trimming took off 6 bases at V and 2 bases at J, with 2 bases between the two ends. CDR1 is MNHNS, CDR2 SASEGT, per germline. This CDR3 is built from 10 residues. The CDR3 region has the DNA TGTGCCAGCAGGACCTACGAGCAGTACTTC. Translating gives CASRTYEQYF.

The sample holds many counts of this clonotype. The V call is TRBV29-1, the J call TRBJ1-2; possibly TRBD1 for D (6 bases). The V gene's germline CDR1 is SQVTM and CDR2 ANQGSEA. The V end was cut by 0 bases, the J end by 8 bases, with 16 bases between. This CDR3 has 14 residues. The CDR3 region has the DNA TGCAGCGTTGAAGAGGGGGCATTCGTGCAAGGCTACACCTTC. This sequence encodes CSVEEGAFVQGYTF.

This clonotype occurred many times. The gene calls are TRBV5-1 and TRBJ2-1, with 9 bases fitting TRBD2. The CDR3 has 15 amino acids. Losses at the gene ends were 0 bases for V and 12 bases for J; bases not matched to a gene: 10. Germline V gives CDR1 SGHRS, CDR2 YFSETQ. The DNA of the CDR3 is TGCGCCAGCAGCTTGGAGCCAGCGGGAGGTAGGGGGCAGTTCTTC. Protein product: CASSLEPAGGRGQFF.

This clonotype has a count of ten or more. The chain employs TRBV7-9 and TRBJ2-7; D unclear. In germline, CDR1 is SEHNR, CDR2 FQNEAQ (reference sequence). V was cut by 6 bases and J by 4 bases, with 19 bases left in between. CDR3 length: 15 residues. CDR3 in DNA: TGTGCCAGCAGTCCTTTTTGGCAGACAACATACGAGCAGTACTTC. Translating it yields CASSPFWQTTYEQYF.

This clonotype was detected many times. This chain connects TRBV7-9 to TRBJ2-1, with TRBD1 matching 12 bases. Trimming removed 5 bases from V and 8 bases from J; junction bases left unmatched: 7. Germline CDR1 is SEHNR and CDR2 is FQNEAQ (reference sequence). CDR3 size: 15 residues. The CDR3 is CASSQPGQGADEQFF. The DNA of the CDR3 is TGTGCCAGCAGCCAGCCGGGACAGGGGGCCGATGAGCAGTTCTTC.